These 31 T cell receptor beta chains were sequenced from one sample in a study of cytomegalovirus exposure and HLA in healthy donors (TCRdb year 2017). Libraries were made using the immunoSEQ multiplex PCR assay. A mixture of 60 forward primers for TCR Vbeta segments and 13 reverse primers for TCR Jbeta segments was used in the multiplex PCR. TCRdb stores this immuneACCESS table with in-frame sequences only. Part of the clones is absent; in the studies checked, under half of the shortfall reflects unresolved V genes, and no reason is known for the rest. For this sample the table gives about 99,000 clones, of which around 67% were detected only once. Less than 3.5% of the sample is taken by the ten largest. The sequenced sample was PBMCs. These receptors originate from a woman between 45 and 60 years old in good health and CMV-seronegative.

V gene TRBV5-5 combines with J gene TRBJ2-3; 7 bases line up with TRBD2. This CDR3 is built from 15 residues. CDR1 SGHKS and CDR2 YYEKEE come from the germline V gene (reference sequence). Trimming at V came to 0 bases and at J to 8 bases, leaving 9 bases not matched to a gene. CDR3 coding DNA: TGTGCCAGCAGCTTGGTGGTGGGGGGGACTGCTACGCAGTATTTT. It encodes CASSLVVGGTATQYF. The complete variable domain, with remaining parts taken from reference TRBV5-5 and TRBJ2-3, reads DAGVTQSPTHLIKTRGQQVTLRCSPISGHKSVSWYQQVLGQGPQFIFQYYEKEERGRGNFPDRFSARQFPNYSSELNVNALLLGDSALYLCASSLVVGGTATQYFGPGTRLTVL.

This clone is a singleton in its sample. The CDR3 here is CASSQDVGSWEQYF. The CDR3 DNA reads as TGCGCCAGCAGCCAAGATGTGGGGAGTTGGGAGCAGTACTTC. The V and J genes are TRBV4-3 and TRBJ2-7, with a tentative D call TRBD2 (5 bases). Per germline, CDR1 LGHNA and CDR2 YSLEER. Trimming stripped 0 bases from V and 7 bases from J, with 13 bases between. The CDR3 length is 14 residues.

Only a few counts were recorded for this clone. The sample carries other DNA sequences with the same CDR3. The chain carries TRBV6-1 and TRBJ2-3, with 8 bases aligning to TRBD2. The ends lost 7 bases at V and 2 bases at J; junction bases unmatched: 5. This CDR3 has 14 residues. The germline V gene encodes CDR1 MNHNS and CDR2 SASEGT. The CDR3 sequence is CASTGGGPTDTQYF. As DNA, the CDR3 is TGTGCCAGCACGGGGGGGGGCCCCACAGATACGCAGTATTTT.

A few counts support this clone. The V and J genes are TRBV5-1 and TRBJ2-7; no firm D call. V shed 0 bases and J shed 3 bases, with 7 bases lying between them. Germline CDR1 is SGHRS and CDR2 is YFSETQ. The CDR3 is made up of 13 amino acids. Here the CDR3 DNA reads TGCGCCAGCAGCTTGGGGTACAACTACGAGCAGTACTTC. Translated, it gives CASSLGYNYEQYF. The complete variable domain, with remaining parts taken from reference TRBV5-1 and TRBJ2-7, reads KAGVTQTPRYLIKTRGQQVTLSCSPISGHRSVSWYQQTPGQGLQFLFEYFSETQRNKGNFPGRFSGRQFSNSRSEMNVSTLELGDSALYLCASSLGYNYEQYFGPGTRLTVT.

The chain uses TRBV29-1 and TRBJ2-2; 7 bases map to TRBD1. Per germline, CDR1 SQVTM and CDR2 ANQGSEA. The ends lost 4 bases at V and 0 bases at J; junction bases unmatched: 5. The CDR3 has 15 amino acids. As DNA, the CDR3 is TGCAGCGTTGGGGAACAGGGGCCGAACACCGGGGAGCTGTTTTTT. Translation: CSVGEQGPNTGELFF.

This clone was observed a single time. The V call is TRBV2, the J call TRBJ2-3, with 9 bases matching TRBD1. Trimming cost V 0 bases and J 1 base; bases outside gene matches: 2. The CDR3 runs 16 residues. Germline loops: CDR1 SNHLY, CDR2 FYNNEI. CDR3 sequence reads: CASSEAGQGGTDTQYF. Written as DNA, the CDR3 is TGTGCCAGCAGTGAAGCGGGACAGGGAGGCACAGATACGCAGTATTTT.

This chain uses TRBV2 with TRBJ2-2; D is unclear. The CDR3 has 13 residues. Germline CDR1 is SNHLY and CDR2 is FYNNEI. Trimming took off 7 bases at V and 3 bases at J, with 9 bases between the two ends. The CDR3 is CASKERDTGELFF. The CDR3 coding sequence is TGTGCCAGCAAAGAGCGAGACACCGGGGAGCTGTTTTTT.

V usage is TRBV30 and J usage is TRBJ1-6, with 9 bases aligning to TRBD1. With 0 bases clipped from V and 9 bases from J, the junction kept 3 bases outside the gene matches. CDR3 length: 14 residues. Germline V gene data show CDR1 as GTSNPN and CDR2 as SVGIG (reference sequence). CDR3 region: CAWSVLQGASPLHF. CDR3 nucleotide sequence: TGTGCCTGGAGTGTACTACAGGGGGCTTCACCCCTCCACTTT.

Only a few counts were recorded for this clone. The chain employs TRBV5-1 and TRBJ2-2, with TRBD2 identical over 9 bases. Germline V gene data show CDR1 as SGHRS and CDR2 as YFSETQ. V was pared by 3 bases and J by 0 bases, with 3 bases of the junction left unmatched. The CDR3 runs to 16 residues. CDR3 DNA: TGCGCCAGCAGCTCTATAGCGGGGGCGAACACCGGGGAGCTGTTTTTT. Its protein is CASSSIAGANTGELFF.

This chain joins TRBV7-6 and TRBJ2-3; a possible D gene is TRBD1 (6 bases). The germline V gene has CDR1 SGHVS and CDR2 FNYEAQ. The CDR3 is 16 residues long. V was trimmed by 1 base and J by 2 bases, leaving 13 bases between them. For the CDR3, the DNA is TGTGCCAGCAGCTTAGTGGCAGGGGTCAACACAGATACGCAGTATTTT. Translating gives CASSLVAGVNTDTQYF.

This clone was picked up a small number of times. This chain connects TRBV19 to TRBJ1-2, with a tentative D call TRBD1 (5 bases). Trimming left V 6 bases short and J 8 bases short, with 16 bases between. Germline CDR1 and CDR2: LNHDA and SQIVND (reference sequence). The CDR3 totals 13 residues. The CDR3 sequence is CASREGLTGGYTF. The CDR3 DNA sequence: TGTGCCAGTAGAGAGGGACTGACCGGGGGCTACACCTTC.

This clone was seen more than once but under ten times. The chain is built from TRBV5-4 and TRBJ1-2, with 7 bases identical to TRBD1. J gave up 4 bases and V 4 bases, and 10 bases lay outside the gene matches. CDR3 length: 15 amino acids. In germline, CDR1 is SGHNT, CDR2 YYREEE (reference sequence). CDR3 protein: CASSPGSGQVYGYTF. Here the CDR3 DNA reads TGTGCCAGCAGCCCTGGTTCTGGACAGGTCTATGGCTACACCTTC.

The genes are TRBV6-1 and TRBJ2-5, with 9 bases aligning to TRBD1. J lost 9 bases, V lost 10 bases, and 15 bases had no gene match. Germline V CDR1 and CDR2: MNHNS, SASEGT. The CDR3 contains 14 residues. Here the CDR3 DNA reads TGTGCCACCGCAATTCAGACAGGGGGGTGGTCCCAGTACTTC. This gives the protein CATAIQTGGWSQYF.

The rearrangement links TRBV7-8 to TRBJ2-4, with a weak D call TRBD1 (5 bases). Between the trimmed V and J ends, which lost 1 base and 0 bases, there was a span of 16 bases. The CDR3 covers 18 residues. Germline CDR1 SGHVS, CDR2 FQNEAQ. CDR3 region: CASSLEGLRLGAKNIQYF. Here the CDR3 DNA reads TGTGCCAGCAGCTTAGAGGGGCTACGCCTTGGAGCCAAAAACATTCAGTACTTC.

This clone is a singleton in its sample. V usage is TRBV19 and J usage is TRBJ1-2; tentative D call: TRBD1 (6 bases). The CDR3 has 15 residues. CDR1 and CDR2 from the germline V gene are LNHDA and SQIVND (reference sequence). Trimming stripped 0 bases from V and 4 bases from J, with 12 bases between. The CDR3 loop is CASSIDQVTGYGYTF. CDR3 DNA: TGTGCCAGTAGTATAGATCAGGTGACAGGCTATGGCTACACCTTC.

The chain carries TRBV27 and TRBJ2-3; the D gene is possibly TRBD2 (6 bases). This CDR3 spans 15 amino acids. V was pared by 0 bases and J by 0 bases, with 7 bases between. Germline V gene lookup returns CDR1 MNHEY and CDR2 SMNVEV (reference sequence). The CDR3 protein is CASSLSRGSTDTQYF. In DNA, the CDR3 is TGTGCCAGCAGTTTATCGCGGGGAAGCACAGATACGCAGTATTTT.

The rearrangement joins TRBV11-2 to TRBJ2-3; D may be TRBD2 (6 bases). Looked up from germline, CDR1 is SGHAT and CDR2 is FQNNGV. The CDR3 has 15 amino acids. Trimming pared 5 bases from V and 1 base from J, leaving 13 bases between. The chain's CDR3 is CASSVYSGGTDTQYF. CDR3 in DNA: TGTGCCAGCAGCGTTTATTCGGGGGGCACAGATACGCAGTATTTT.

This chain links TRBV7-7 with TRBJ1-4; 7 positions agree with TRBD1. From germline, CDR1 is SSHAT and CDR2 FNYEAQ (reference sequence). The CDR3 totals 15 residues. Germline trimming cut 5 bases from V and 3 bases from J; bases unmatched to any gene: 6. As DNA, the CDR3 is TGTGCCAGCAGCGCGACCGGGACAGCTAATGAAAAACTGTTTTTT. This codes for CASSATGTANEKLFF.

The chain combines TRBV30 with TRBJ1-4, with 9 positions matching TRBD1. There are 15 residues in the CDR3. V was clipped by 2 bases and J by 8 bases; unmatched bases: 9. Per the germline V gene, CDR1 is GTSNPN and CDR2 is SVGIG (reference sequence). DNA for the CDR3: TGTGCCTGGAGTCCTACGGGACAGGGTGGGGAAAAACTGTTTTTT. Protein product: CAWSPTGQGGEKLFF.

A single count supports this clone. The V and J genes are TRBV5-1 and TRBJ2-7; TRBD2 aligns across 10 bases. J lost 4 bases, V lost 0 bases, and 4 bases had no gene match. The germline CDR1 and CDR2 sequences are SGHRS and YFSETQ. The CDR3 loop spans 15 amino acids. Here the CDR3 DNA reads TGCGCCAGCAGCTTGGGAACTAGCGGGATTTACGAGCAGTACTTC. Protein product: CASSLGTSGIYEQYF.

There are a few counts of this clone. The chain uses TRBV2 and TRBJ2-3, with TRBD2 matching 8 bases. Germline loops: CDR1 SNHLY, CDR2 FYNNEI. This CDR3 is built from 14 residues. V dropped 5 bases and J dropped 4; count of bases not matched to a gene: 5. The CDR3 protein is CASSKREISDTQYF. CDR3 nucleotides: TGTGCCAGCAGTAAGCGGGAGATCTCAGATACGCAGTATTTT.

A single count supports this clone. This rearrangement joins TRBV19 to TRBJ1-6; D not certain. The CDR3 is 12 amino acids. Trimming pared 6 bases from V and 5 bases from J, leaving 5 bases between. CDR1 is LNHDA, CDR2 SQIVND, per germline (reference sequence). CDR3 region: CASRENNSPLHF. The CDR3 nucleotides are TGTGCCAGTAGAGAGAATAATTCACCCCTCCACTTT.

CDR3 nucleotides: TGTGCCAGCAGCCCCAACTACGGGGGAGAGACCCAGTACTTC. This encodes CASSPNYGGETQYF. The genes are TRBV5-4 and TRBJ2-5; weak D call: TRBD2 (6 bases). Germline V gene data show CDR1 as SGHNT and CDR2 as YYREEE (reference sequence). Trimming stripped 4 bases from V and 4 bases from J, with 14 bases between. This CDR3 is 14 amino acids long.

The V and J genes are TRBV19 and TRBJ2-7; D is possibly TRBD2 (7 bases). Germline V gene lookup returns CDR1 LNHDA and CDR2 SQIVND (reference sequence). The CDR3 spans 15 residues. V lost 7 bases to trimming and J lost 3 bases, with 19 bases between them. The CDR3 here is CASKGDGGAGYEQYF. The CDR3 nucleotides read TGTGCCAGTAAGGGGGATGGGGGGGCAGGCTACGAGCAGTACTTC.

V is TRBV7-2 and J is TRBJ1-1; no clear D. The CDR3 is 14 residues long. V lost 4 bases, J lost 0 bases, and 9 bases lay in between. Germline CDR1 is SGHTA and CDR2 is FQGNSA. CDR3 nucleotides: TGTGCCAGCAGCTATCCTACAGTGAACACTGAAGCTTTCTTT. Protein product: CASSYPTVNTEAFF.

This chain connects TRBV2 to TRBJ2-1, with TRBD2 matching over 10 bases. Germline CDR1 SNHLY, CDR2 FYNNEI. Germline trimming cut 4 bases from V and 8 bases from J; bases unmatched to any gene: 5. This CDR3 spans 14 amino acids. CDR3 residues: CASSVGLAGDEQFF. DNA of the CDR3: TGTGCCAGCAGTGTCGGGCTAGCGGGAGATGAGCAGTTCTTC.

The chain combines TRBV4-1 with TRBJ1-1, with TRBD1 matching over 7 bases. The CDR3 spans 13 residues. V lost 7 bases and J lost 5; bases outside the gene matches: 7. The germline V gene encodes CDR1 MGHRA and CDR2 YSYEKL. CDR3 residues: CASNQGGRTEAFF. CDR3 DNA: TGCGCCAGCAACCAGGGGGGGCGGACTGAAGCTTTCTTT.

In DNA form, the CDR3 reads TGTGCCAGCACCGAACAGGGCACCGGGGAGCTGTTTTTT. Amino acid sequence: CASTEQGTGELFF. The chain recombines TRBV28 with TRBJ2-2, with D possibly TRBD1 on 6 matching bases. CDR3 length: 13 amino acids. Germline V lookup: CDR1 MDHEN, CDR2 SYDVKM. V gave up 7 bases and J gave up 4 bases, with 10 bases separating them. Supplemented by reference TRBV28 and TRBJ2-2, the full variable domain reads DVKVTQSSRYLVKRTGEKVFLECVQDMDHENMFWYRQDPGLGLRLIYFSYDVKMKEKGDIPEGYSVSREKKERFSLILESASTNQTSMYLCASTEQGTGELFFGEGSRLTVL.

The CDR3 spells CASSPPQGAREKLFF. CDR3 coding DNA: TGTGCCAGCAGTCCACCACAGGGGGCGCGTGAAAAACTGTTTTTT. J is TRBJ1-4 and V is TRBV28, with 9 bases lining up with TRBD1. Germline V gene lookup returns CDR1 MDHEN and CDR2 SYDVKM. The CDR3 consists of 15 residues. Trimming took 5 bases from V and 7 from J; bases not matched to a gene: 8.

V usage is TRBV7-9 and J usage is TRBJ2-5; a possible D gene is TRBD1 (7 bases). CDR1 is SEHNR and CDR2 is FQNEAQ in the germline V gene (reference sequence). The V and J ends lost 5 bases and 2 bases respectively, with 12 bases between them. The CDR3 consists of 14 residues. The CDR3 DNA sequence: TGTGCCAGCAGCCAGGCGGGACAGCAAGAGACCCAGTACTTC. Translation gives CASSQAGQQETQYF.

The V and J genes are TRBV6-5 and TRBJ1-1; no firm D call. The V end was cut by 6 bases, the J end by 2 bases, with 16 bases between. The CDR3 extends over 15 amino acids. Germline assignment: CDR1 MNHEY and CDR2 SVGAGI. The CDR3 DNA is TGTGCCAGCAGATACGCCGCGGGAACTAACACTGAAGCTTTCTTT. This translates into CASRYAAGTNTEAFF.